The clone carrying this T cell receptor (beta chain) was observed a few times. What it binds is unknown. TCRdb ran MiXCR on the RT-PCR reads and lists one entry per CDR3 protein. Of about 780,000 distinct CDR3 sequences in the sample, 15% to 20% are singletons; the top ten hold roughly 10%. This sample stems from a study of response to subunit inactivated influenza vaccine. Study observations and caveats: New T cells are recruited in small numbers by each seasonal influenza vaccination, according to the authors' suggestion.

Per the germline V gene, CDR1 is SGHTA and CDR2 is FQGTGA. Trimming cost V 3 bases and J 6 bases; bases outside gene matches: 4. The CDR3 consists of 13 residues. The sequence was obtained from a man over 45 who received an inactivated influenza vaccine. The sample consisted of PBMCs from blood, taken more than 4 days after vaccination. The chain couples TRBV7-3 to TRBJ2-5; 7 bases are a match to TRBD2. The DNA of the CDR3 is TGTGCCAGCAGCTTGGCTAGCGGTCAGACCCAGTACTTC. Its translation: CASSLASGQTQYF.